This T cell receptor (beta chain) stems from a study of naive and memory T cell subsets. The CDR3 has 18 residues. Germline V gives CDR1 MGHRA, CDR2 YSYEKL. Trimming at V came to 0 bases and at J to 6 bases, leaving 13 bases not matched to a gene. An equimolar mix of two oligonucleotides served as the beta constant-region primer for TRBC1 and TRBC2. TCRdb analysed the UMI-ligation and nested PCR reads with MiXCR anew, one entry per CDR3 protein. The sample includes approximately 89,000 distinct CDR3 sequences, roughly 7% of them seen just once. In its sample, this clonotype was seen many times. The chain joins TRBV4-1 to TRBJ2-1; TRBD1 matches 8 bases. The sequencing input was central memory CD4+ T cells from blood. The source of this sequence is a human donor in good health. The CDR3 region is CASSQDHASGGVFNEQFF. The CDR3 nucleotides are TGCGCCAGCAGCCAAGATCATGCTTCAGGGGGCGTTTTCAATGAGCAGTTCTTC.